These 31 T cell receptor beta chains came from one sample sequenced in a study of blood T cell repertoires in COVID-19. TCRdb's table, derived via immunoSEQ multiplex PCR, lists solely in-frame clones and lacks some. The table lists 40,000 to 50,000 clones, nearly 90% of them singletons. Source material: peripheral blood. These receptors were obtained from a human donor in a cohort sampled during active COVID-19.

In DNA, the CDR3 is TGTGCCAGCAGCTTGATTGCGAAGGGGACTGAAGCTTTCTTT. Encoded protein: CASSLIAKGTEAFF. This sequence joins TRBV7-9 and TRBJ1-1; TRBD1 is a possible D gene (5 bases). The CDR3 extends over 14 amino acids. CDR1 SEHNR and CDR2 FQNEAQ come from the germline V gene (reference sequence). Trimming left V 3 bases short and J 5 bases short, with 13 bases between.

Note on this clone: Sequence at one end of the junction differs from germline and may be a read error. The chain is built from TRBV6-5 and TRBJ1-6; a possible D gene is TRBD1 (6 bases). This CDR3 comprises 15 residues. Germline loops: CDR1 MNHEY, CDR2 SVGAGI. CDR3 in DNA: TGTGCCAGCAGTCACTCCAACGACAGGAATTCACCCCTCCACTTT. It yields the protein CASSHSNDRNSPLHF.

This clone was observed a few times. Here the CDR3 reads CTQGPGPTGELFF. The CDR3 DNA is TGTACTCAGGGGCCTGGCCCCACCGGGGAGCTGTTTTTT. The rearrangement joins TRBV7-8 to TRBJ2-2; maybe TRBD1 (6 bases). CDR3 length equals 13 residues. The germline gives CDR1 SGHVS, CDR2 FQNEAQ.

This sequence joins TRBV7-9 and TRBJ2-2; no definite D call. The germline V gene has CDR1 SEHNR and CDR2 FQNEAQ (reference sequence). The CDR3 length is 14 residues. V was cut by 7 bases and J by 0 bases, with 9 bases left in between. The CDR3 DNA follows: TGTGCCAGCACACAGACACCGAACACCGGGGAGCTGTTTTTT. It specifies CASTQTPNTGELFF.

The chain employs TRBV2 and TRBJ1-5; TRBD1 is a possible D gene (6 bases). V was clipped by 6 bases and J by 0 bases, with 15 bases between them. CDR3 length equals 16 residues. Germline V CDR1 and CDR2: SNHLY, FYNNEI. In DNA, the CDR3 is TGTGCCAGCAGGGGACCACAGGGCTATAGCAATCAGCCCCAGCATTTT. It codes for CASRGPQGYSNQPQHF. Together with reference TRBV2 and TRBJ1-5, the CDR3 gives the full variable domain: EPEVTQTPSHQVTQMGQEVILRCVPISNHLYFYWYRQILGQKVEFLVSFYNNEISEKSEIFDDQFSVERPDGSNFTLKIRSTKLEDSAMYFCASRGPQGYSNQPQHFGDGTRLSIL.

J is TRBJ1-2 and V is TRBV10-3; maybe TRBD1 (5 bases). V was pared by 2 bases and J by 5 bases, with 12 bases between. The CDR3 totals 14 residues. CDR1 is ENHRY and CDR2 is SYGVKD in the germline V gene. For the CDR3, the DNA is TGTGCCATCAGTGAGACCGGGGGTGGGTATGGCTACACCTTC. It encodes CAISETGGGYGYTF.

This chain connects TRBV5-1 to TRBJ2-7, with TRBD2 matching 7 bases. From germline, CDR1 is SGHRS and CDR2 YFSETQ. The CDR3 covers 14 residues. V shed 4 bases, J shed 0 bases, and the junction held 4 bases outside the gene matches. CDR3 in amino acids: CASSERGGSYEQYF. The CDR3 bases are TGCGCCAGCAGCGAACGCGGGGGCTCCTACGAGCAGTACTTC.

V gene TRBV10-3 combines with J gene TRBJ2-5, with a weak D call TRBD2 (5 bases). The CDR3 totals 14 residues. With 7 bases removed from V and 4 bases from J, the gap between germline ends came to 16 bases. Per the germline V gene, CDR1 is ENHRY and CDR2 is SYGVKD. This CDR3 reads CAIKRGSERETQYF. CDR3 DNA sequence: TGTGCCATCAAACGAGGGTCGGAGAGAGAGACCCAGTACTTC.

The rearrangement joins TRBV18 to TRBJ1-5, with D maybe TRBD1 (5 bases). CDR1 KGHSH and CDR2 LQKENI come from the germline V gene. Trimming left V 0 bases short and J 2 bases short, with 11 bases between. The CDR3 covers 16 residues. The CDR3 spells CASSPPIGARNQPQHF. In DNA, the CDR3 is TGTGCCAGCTCACCACCGATAGGGGCCCGCAATCAGCCCCAGCATTTT.

V is TRBV4-3 and J is TRBJ1-1, with D possibly matching TRBD1 (6 bases). There are 16 residues in the CDR3. Germline CDR1 LGHNA, CDR2 YSLEER. V was shortened by 1 base and J by 4 bases, with 16 bases between the two germline ends. The CDR3: CASSQGPGGAGTEAFF. CDR3 sequence (DNA): TGCGCCAGCAGCCAAGGTCCGGGGGGGGCGGGCACTGAAGCTTTCTTT.

A single count supports this clone. V is TRBV15 and J is TRBJ2-3, with D tentatively TRBD1 (5 bases). Trimming stripped 8 bases from V and 4 bases from J, with 13 bases between. The germline CDR1 and CDR2 sequences are LNHNV and YYDKDF (reference sequence). The CDR3 consists of 13 residues. CDR3 DNA sequence: TGTGCCACCGGGTCAGGGTGGGCAGATACGCAGTATTTT. This translates into CATGSGWADTQYF.

The chain uses TRBV2 and TRBJ1-5, with a weak D call TRBD1 (6 bases). Germline V gives CDR1 SNHLY, CDR2 FYNNEI. V was pared by 2 bases and J by 7 bases, with 18 bases between. The CDR3 totals 16 residues. The CDR3 nucleotides read TGTGCCAGCAGTGAACAGTCGCAGGGGTCCGGGCAGCCCCAGCATTTT. The encoded protein is CASSEQSQGSGQPQHF.

The chain joins TRBV5-6 to TRBJ2-5; TRBD2 matches 14 bases. V shed 0 bases and J 5 bases; nucleotides not matched to a gene: 3. The CDR3 contains 16 residues. Looked up from germline, CDR1 is SGHDT and CDR2 is YYEEEE. CDR3 sequence: CASSLAGLAGEETQYF. The DNA of the CDR3 is TGTGCCAGCAGCTTGGCGGGACTAGCGGGAGAGGAGACCCAGTACTTC. The variable domain in full, completed from reference TRBV5-6 and TRBJ2-5, reads DAGVTQSPTHLIKTRGQQVTLRCSPKSGHDTVSWYQQALGQGPQFIFQYYEEEERQRGNFPDRFSGHQFPNYSSELNVNALLLGDSALYLCASSLAGLAGEETQYFGPGTRLLVL.

The chain recombines TRBV7-8 with TRBJ2-1; 7 nucleotides line up with TRBD1. Germline CDR1 SGHVS, CDR2 FQNEAQ. The CDR3 has 13 amino acids. Trimming took 7 bases from V and 8 from J; bases not matched to a gene: 8. CDR3 sequence reads: CASTVRGRHEQFF. The DNA of the CDR3 is TGTGCCAGCACCGTCAGGGGGAGACATGAGCAGTTCTTC.

The chain carries TRBV24-1 and TRBJ2-1; 10 nucleotides align to TRBD1. Per germline, CDR1 KGHDR and CDR2 SFDVKD. V gave up 4 bases and J gave up 4 bases; unmatched junction bases: 6. This CDR3 contains 16 residues. DNA for the CDR3: TGTGCCACCAGTGACTCCCGGACAGGGGGGTACAATGAGCAGTTCTTC. Its protein product is CATSDSRTGGYNEQFF.

This chain connects TRBV3-1 (or the pseudogene TRBV3-2) to TRBJ2-3; D remains ambiguous. Trimming cost V 2 bases and J 5 bases, with 8 bases left between them. This CDR3 is 13 amino acids long. Germline V gene data show CDR1 as LGHDT and CDR2 as YNNKEL (reference sequence). CDR3 sequence: CASSQRSVDTQYF. Written as DNA, the CDR3 is TGTGCCAGCAGCCAACGTTCAGTAGATACGCAGTATTTT.

The chain uses TRBV5-5 and TRBJ2-1; TRBD2 matches at 9 bases. CDR1 SGHKS and CDR2 YYEKEE come from the germline V gene (reference sequence). Trimming took 2 bases from V and 10 from J; bases not matched to a gene: 10. This CDR3 is built from 15 residues. The CDR3: CASSFSGGRILEQFF. DNA for the CDR3: TGTGCCAGCAGCTTTAGCGGGGGAAGAATCCTGGAGCAGTTCTTC.

This clone has a handful of counts. This chain links TRBV7-6 with TRBJ1-4, with 10 bases that match TRBD1. The CDR3 has 15 amino acids. J lost 7 bases, V lost 2 bases, and 4 bases had no gene match. From germline, CDR1 is SGHVS and CDR2 FNYEAQ. The CDR3 nucleotides read TGTGCCAGCAGCTTAATGGGACAGGGGAGTGAAAAACTGTTTTTT. Its protein product is CASSLMGQGSEKLFF. Based on the CDR3 plus reference TRBV7-6 and TRBJ1-4, the full variable domain is GAGVSQSPRYKVTKRGQDVALRCDPISGHVSLYWYRQALGQGPEFLTYFNYEAQQDKSGLPNDRFSAERPEGSISTLTIQRTEQRDSAMYRCASSLMGQGSEKLFFGSGTQLSVL.

CDR3 protein: CAWRRRENTEAFF. The CDR3 DNA follows: TGTGCCTGGAGGCGGAGGGAGAACACTGAAGCTTTCTTT. This chain links TRBV30 with TRBJ1-1; D not resolved. This CDR3 comprises 13 residues. The germline V gene has CDR1 GTSNPN and CDR2 SVGIG (reference sequence). Trimming removed 3 bases at V and 1 base at J, with 9 bases between.

The chain carries TRBV12-3 or TRBV12-4 and TRBJ2-7; D gene ambiguous. Trimming pared 3 bases from V and 8 bases from J, leaving 8 bases between. This CDR3 region has 11 residues. The CDR3 bases are TGTGCCAGCAGTTTCTCTACCCAGCAGTACTTC. Translating gives CASSFSTQQYF.

The chain combines TRBV9 with TRBJ2-1; 11 nucleotides agree with TRBD2. Germline CDR1 is SGDLS and CDR2 is YYNGEE. V was clipped by 3 bases and J by 8 bases; unmatched bases: 10. The CDR3 consists of 16 residues. The CDR3 DNA reads TGTGCCAGCAGCGGCGGACTAGCGGGTCCGGTGGATGAGCAGTTCTTC. It specifies CASSGGLAGPVDEQFF.

As for this clone: The identical CDR3 is also encoded by other nucleotide sequences in the sample. This sequence joins TRBV18 and TRBJ1-1, with D perhaps TRBD1 (5 bases). Germline lookup yields CDR1 KGHSH and CDR2 LQKENI. The CDR3 runs to 13 residues. The ends were cut back, 5 bases at V and 5 bases at J, with 12 bases in the middle. CDR3 residues: CASSGHEATEAFF. The DNA of the CDR3 is TGTGCCAGCTCAGGACATGAAGCGACTGAAGCTTTCTTT. Based on the CDR3 plus reference TRBV18 and TRBJ1-1, the full variable domain is NAGVMQNPRHLVRRRGQEARLRCSPMKGHSHVYWYRQLPEEGLKFMVYLQKENIIDESGMPKERFSAEFPKEGPSILRIQQVVRGDSAAYFCASSGHEATEAFFGQGTRLTVV.

This clone was seen only once. The chain carries TRBV3-1 (or the pseudogene TRBV3-2) and TRBJ1-2; TRBD1 is a possible D gene (5 bases). The CDR3 runs to 14 residues. The V gene lost 4 bases and the J gene lost 1 base, with 10 bases spanning the gap. Per the germline V gene, CDR1 is LGHDT and CDR2 is YNNKEL (reference sequence). CDR3 region: CASSRQSYNYGYTF. CDR3 DNA: TGTGCCAGCAGCCGACAGAGTTATAACTATGGCTACACCTTC.

The gene calls are TRBV2 and TRBJ2-3, with 13 bases fitting TRBD2. This CDR3 has 15 amino acids. Germline V gives CDR1 SNHLY, CDR2 FYNNEI. The J segment lost 6 bases and the V segment lost 7 bases, leaving 7 bases of the junction unmatched. The CDR3 sequence is CASKLAGGPGDTQYF. CDR3 nucleotide sequence: TGTGCCAGCAAACTAGCGGGGGGGCCAGGGGATACGCAGTATTTT.

CDR3: CASSQDLGTGNTEAFF. CDR3 bases: TGCGCCAGCAGCCAAGACCTAGGGACAGGGAACACTGAAGCTTTCTTT. The J gene is TRBJ1-1, the V gene TRBV4-3; 8 bases fit TRBD1. The CDR3 is 16 residues long. J lost 1 base, V lost 0 bases, and 4 bases had no gene match. CDR1 is LGHNA, CDR2 YSLEER, per germline.

The chain recombines TRBV18 with TRBJ2-7, with 8 bases matching TRBD2. Trimming cost V 3 bases and J 7 bases; bases outside gene matches: 11. Per the germline V gene, CDR1 is KGHSH and CDR2 is LQKENI. CDR3 size: 15 residues. The CDR3 here is CASSPSGAGETEQYF. The CDR3 nucleotides are TGTGCCAGCTCACCCTCGGGAGCGGGAGAGACTGAGCAGTACTTC.

The genes are TRBV19 and TRBJ1-3; TRBD1 agrees at 7 bases. The CDR3 has 15 amino acids. V lost 4 bases to trimming and J lost 0 bases; unmatched junction nucleotides: 3. CDR1 and CDR2 from the germline V gene are LNHDA and SQIVND (reference sequence). The CDR3 DNA reads as TGTGCCAGTAGTAGACAGGGAAGCTCTGGAAACACCATATATTTT. It translates to CASSRQGSSGNTIYF.

V is TRBV11-2 and J is TRBJ1-1; 8 positions agree with TRBD1. CDR1 and CDR2 from the germline V gene are SGHAT and FQNNGV. V was pared by 7 bases and J by 3 bases, with 7 bases of the junction left unmatched. There are 14 residues in the CDR3. The CDR3 here is CASTRTGPYTEAFF. In nucleotides, the CDR3 is TGTGCCAGCACCAGGACAGGGCCTTACACTGAAGCTTTCTTT.

The J gene is TRBJ2-3, the V gene TRBV5-1, with TRBD2 identical over 7 bases. Trimming took 4 bases from V and 2 from J; bases not matched to a gene: 13. Germline V gene sequence: CDR1 SGHRS, CDR2 YFSETQ. This CDR3 is built from 17 residues. CDR3 region: CASSLRSREPVTDTQYF. CDR3 coding DNA: TGCGCCAGCAGCCTTCGGTCGCGGGAGCCCGTCACAGATACGCAGTATTTT.

J is TRBJ1-6 and V is TRBV10-2, with D possibly TRBD1 on 6 matching bases. Trimming pared 10 bases from V and 7 bases from J, leaving 17 bases between. The CDR3 extends over 14 amino acids. CDR1 is WSHSY, CDR2 SAAADI, per germline. The CDR3 protein is CATGSGTLNSPLHF. The CDR3 nucleotides read TGCGCCACCGGCTCCGGGACACTAAATTCACCCCTCCACTTT.

The V gene is TRBV24-1, the J gene TRBJ2-1; D is ambiguous. The germline CDR1 and CDR2 sequences are KGHDR and SFDVKD. V dropped 3 bases and J dropped 9 bases, with 17 bases sitting between them. The CDR3 loop spans 15 amino acids. The DNA of the CDR3 is TGTGCCACCAGTGATGTTTGGATCAATCCGGGTGAGCAGTTCTTC. Its protein product is CATSDVWINPGEQFF.